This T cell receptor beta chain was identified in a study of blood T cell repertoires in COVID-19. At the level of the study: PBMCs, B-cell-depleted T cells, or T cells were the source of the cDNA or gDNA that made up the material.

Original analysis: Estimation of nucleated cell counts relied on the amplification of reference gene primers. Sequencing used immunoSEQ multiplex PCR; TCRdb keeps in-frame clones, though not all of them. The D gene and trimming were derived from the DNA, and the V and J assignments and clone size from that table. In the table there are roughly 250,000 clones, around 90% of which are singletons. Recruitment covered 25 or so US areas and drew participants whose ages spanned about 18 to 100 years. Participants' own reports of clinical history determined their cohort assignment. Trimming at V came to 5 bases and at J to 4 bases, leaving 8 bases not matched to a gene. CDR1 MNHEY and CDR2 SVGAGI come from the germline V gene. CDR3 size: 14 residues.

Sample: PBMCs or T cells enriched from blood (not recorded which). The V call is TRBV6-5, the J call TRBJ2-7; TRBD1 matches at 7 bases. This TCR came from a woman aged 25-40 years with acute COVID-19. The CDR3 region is CASSPGTVVYEQYF. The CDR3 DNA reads TGTGCCAGCAGTCCCGGGACAGTCGTTTACGAGCAGTACTTC.